These 9 T cell receptor beta chains share one sample of origin, sequenced in a study of identical twins. In TCRdb, the 5' RACE reads were re-called with MiXCR into one record per CDR3 protein. The repertoire consists of some 690,000 distinct CDR3 sequences, with 21% occurring once and the leading ten covering roughly 4%. These data were likewise used in another study, on T cells expressing NK-cell markers.

Source material: PBMCs. The receptors here all came from a young woman in good health.

In its sample, this clonotype was seen a few times. This chain connects TRBV5-1 to TRBJ2-3, with TRBD2 matching 8 bases. CDR1 is SGHRS and CDR2 is YFSETQ in the germline V gene. This CDR3 region has 17 residues. Trimming at V came to 3 bases and at J to 4 bases, leaving 13 bases not matched to a gene. CDR3 amino acids: CASSYRGGSLPADTQYF. In DNA form, the CDR3 reads TGCGCCAGCAGCTATCGGGGGGGTAGCCTGCCTGCAGATACGCAGTATTTT.

CDR3 in DNA: TGTGCCACCAGCAGAGATGGACAGGGGACAGATACGCAGTATTTT. It encodes CATSRDGQGTDTQYF. The chain carries TRBV15 and TRBJ2-3; TRBD1 agrees at 9 bases. V lost 0 bases and J lost 3; bases outside the gene matches: 1. The CDR3 is 15 residues long. The germline gives CDR1 LNHNV, CDR2 YYDKDF (reference sequence).

This chain joins TRBV5-5 and TRBJ2-2; D is perhaps TRBD1 (5 bases). Trimming stripped 1 base from V and 0 bases from J, with 10 bases between. Germline assignment: CDR1 SGHKS and CDR2 YYEKEE (reference sequence). CDR3 size: 16 residues. DNA for the CDR3: TGTGCCAGCAGCTTGCGACAGTCCGCGAACACCGGGGAGCTGTTTTTT. This translates into CASSLRQSANTGELFF.

The sample holds a few counts of this clonotype. V usage is TRBV12-3 or TRBV12-4 and J usage is TRBJ2-3, with D hard to call. V lost 4 bases, J lost 4 bases, and 12 bases lay in between. This CDR3 has 14 residues. For the CDR3, the DNA is TGTGCCAGCAGTTCTTTGCTAGAATCAGATACGCAGTATTTT. It encodes CASSSLLESDTQYF.

There are a few counts of this clonotype. The chain links TRBV12-3 or TRBV12-4 to TRBJ2-1, with D possibly TRBD2 on 5 matching bases. The V gene lost 2 bases and the J gene lost 5 bases, with 13 bases spanning the gap. The length of the CDR3 is 15 residues. In DNA, the CDR3 is TGTGCCAGCAGTTTAATGGCGGGCCAAGACAATGAGCAGTTCTTC. It specifies CASSLMAGQDNEQFF.

This clonotype showed up many times. The chain recombines TRBV29-1 with TRBJ2-5; D is possibly TRBD1 or TRBD2 (7 bases each). Germline assignment: CDR1 SQVTM and CDR2 ANQGSEA. The length of the CDR3 is 14 residues. Trimming took 6 bases from V and 3 from J, leaving 17 bases between them. This CDR3 reads CSVSQGGTEETQYF. The CDR3 bases are TGCAGCGTGTCTCAGGGGGGGACGGAAGAGACCCAGTACTTC. Based on the CDR3 plus reference TRBV29-1 and TRBJ2-5, the full variable domain is SAVISQKPSRDICQRGTSLTIQCQVDSQVTMMFWYRQQPGQSLTLIATANQGSEATYESGFVIDKFPISRPNLTFSTLTVSNMSPEDSSIYLCSVSQGGTEETQYFGPGTRLLVL.

This clonotype has a handful of counts. The V call is TRBV6-2 or TRBV6-3, the J call TRBJ1-1, with 7 bases aligning to TRBD1. This CDR3 has 14 amino acids. The V gene end was trimmed by 6 bases and the J gene end by 1 base; junction bases not matched to a gene: 5. The germline V gene encodes CDR1 MNHEY and CDR2 SVGEGT. The CDR3 is CASRTGARNTEAFF. The CDR3 nucleotides are TGTGCCAGCAGAACAGGGGCAAGGAACACTGAAGCTTTCTTT.

This clonotype was counted many times. The chain carries TRBV5-6 and TRBJ1-1; maybe TRBD1 (5 bases). The CDR3 runs 14 residues. The V end was cut by 4 bases, the J end by 10 bases, with 20 bases between. The germline CDR1 and CDR2 sequences are SGHDT and YYEEEE. CDR3 loop: CASSPQGALEAAFF. CDR3 coding DNA: TGTGCCAGCAGCCCTCAGGGTGCGCTGGAAGCAGCTTTCTTT.

The J gene is TRBJ1-1, the V gene TRBV7-3, with no clear D. Germline loops: CDR1 SGHTA, CDR2 FQGTGA. This CDR3 contains 15 residues. The ends were cut back, 5 bases at V and 0 bases at J, with 13 bases in the middle. The CDR3 bases are TGTGCCAGCAGCGCACAGTCTACCATGAACACTGAAGCTTTCTTT. Protein sequence: CASSAQSTMNTEAFF.